These 6 T cell receptor beta chains came from one sample sequenced in a study of T cell changes during pregnancy in multiple sclerosis. The method was immunoSEQ multiplex PCR; TCRdb's version includes in-frame clones alone and lacks a portion of them. The sample records 25,000 to 35,000 clones, 88% being singletons. This material consisted of CD8+ T cells from peripheral blood mononuclear cells, taken in the second trimester of pregnancy. These receptors came from a female donor with multiple sclerosis, enrolled in a pregnancy study.

This rearrangement joins TRBV2 to TRBJ1-1; D ambiguous. From germline, CDR1 is SNHLY and CDR2 FYNNEI. Trimming removed 0 bases at V and 9 bases at J, with 8 bases between. This CDR3 has 12 residues. As DNA, the CDR3 is TGTGCCAGCAGTGAAGCAGGCAGGAAAGCTTTCTTT. It specifies CASSEAGRKAFF. Combining the CDR3 with reference TRBV2 and TRBJ1-1 gives the whole variable domain EPEVTQTPSHQVTQMGQEVILRCVPISNHLYFYWYRQILGQKVEFLVSFYNNEISEKSEIFDDQFSVERPDGSNFTLKIRSTKLEDSAMYFCASSEAGRKAFFGQGTRLTVV.

The rearrangement uses TRBV4-3 and TRBJ2-7; 8 nucleotides line up with TRBD2. The germline gives CDR1 LGHNA, CDR2 YSLEER. The V gene end was trimmed by 0 bases and the J gene end by 5 bases; junction bases not matched to a gene: 6. This CDR3 has 15 residues. CDR3 bases: TGCGCCAGCAGCCAAGATCGGGAGGGTCGGGACGAGCAGTACTTC. This codes for CASSQDREGRDEQYF.

The chain has TRBV5-4 and TRBJ2-1; 8 nucleotides line up with TRBD2. Trimming cost V 6 bases and J 0 bases; bases outside gene matches: 14. There are 18 residues in the CDR3. In germline, CDR1 is SGHNT, CDR2 YYREEE (reference sequence). The CDR3 sequence is CASIPPGLAHSSYNEQFF. The CDR3 nucleotides are TGTGCCAGCATCCCCCCCGGACTAGCCCATAGCTCCTACAATGAGCAGTTCTTC.

This chain uses TRBV5-4 with TRBJ2-1; no clear D. The CDR3 has 16 residues. Germline CDR1 SGHNT, CDR2 YYREEE (reference sequence). V gave up 0 bases and J gave up 2 bases, with 12 bases separating them. The CDR3 DNA follows: TGTGCCAGCAGCTTGGAAGTCCTAACCGCCTACAATGAGCAGTTCTTC. Amino acid sequence: CASSLEVLTAYNEQFF.

J is TRBJ2-3 and V is TRBV11-2, with 7 bases matching TRBD2. Germline lookup yields CDR1 SGHAT and CDR2 FQNNGV. V was clipped by 0 bases and J by 4 bases; unmatched bases: 13. This CDR3 spans 18 amino acids. The CDR3 nucleotides are TGTGCCAGCAGCTTAGATCGGCCTAGCGGTGGGGGTCCAGATACGCAGTATTTT. Its protein is CASSLDRPSGGGPDTQYF.

This sequence joins TRBV19 and TRBJ1-1; a possible D gene is TRBD1 (5 bases). Per germline, CDR1 LNHDA and CDR2 SQIVND (reference sequence). The CDR3 contains 11 residues. V was trimmed by 10 bases and J by 3 bases, leaving 9 bases between them. The CDR3, as DNA: TGTGCCATCACAGGCTACACTGAAGCTTTCTTT. It encodes CAITGYTEAFF.